The present entry profiles one T cell receptor beta chain with its context. Followed longitudinally, the Seattle patients had been enrolled during active infection. In the study's own analysis: Amplifying reference gene primers gave estimates of nucleated cell counts. The table came from immunoSEQ multiplex PCR; TCRdb's copy has only in-frame clones and leaves some out. V and J calls and clone size are copied from that table; D and trimming were computed from the DNA. The sample has some 70,000 clones, 65% to 85% seen once. This CDR3 contains 17 residues. V gave up 3 bases and J gave up 6 bases; unmatched junction bases: 11. From germline, CDR1 is SGHTA and CDR2 FQGTGA. This entry belongs to a study of blood T cell repertoires in COVID-19. For the study at large: Specimens from acute and convalescent COVID-19 originated in the United States, Italy and Spain. T cells, B-cell-depleted T cells, or PBMCs provided the cDNA or gDNA that served as material.

Sequenced material: peripheral blood. The rearrangement joins TRBV7-3 to TRBJ2-1; 10 bases fit TRBD2. The TCR comes from a middle-aged man with COVID-19, enrolled during active disease. The CDR3 DNA sequence: TGTGCCAGCAGCTTGGCTAGCGGGAGTCTCTTGGGCAATGAGCAGTTCTTC. It specifies CASSLASGSLLGNEQFF.